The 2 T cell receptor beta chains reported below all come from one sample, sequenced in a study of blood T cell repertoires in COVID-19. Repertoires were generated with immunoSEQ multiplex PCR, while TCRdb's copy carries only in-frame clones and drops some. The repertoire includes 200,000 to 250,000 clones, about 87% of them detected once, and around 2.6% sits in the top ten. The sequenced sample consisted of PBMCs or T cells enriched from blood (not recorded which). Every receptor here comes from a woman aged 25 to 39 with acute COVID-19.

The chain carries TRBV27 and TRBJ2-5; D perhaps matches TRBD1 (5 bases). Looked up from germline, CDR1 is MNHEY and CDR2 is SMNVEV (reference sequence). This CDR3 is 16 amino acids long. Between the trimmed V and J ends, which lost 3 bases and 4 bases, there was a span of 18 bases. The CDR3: CASSFYPAPRVETQYF. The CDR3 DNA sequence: TGTGCCAGCAGTTTCTACCCGGCGCCCAGGGTAGAGACCCAGTACTTC.

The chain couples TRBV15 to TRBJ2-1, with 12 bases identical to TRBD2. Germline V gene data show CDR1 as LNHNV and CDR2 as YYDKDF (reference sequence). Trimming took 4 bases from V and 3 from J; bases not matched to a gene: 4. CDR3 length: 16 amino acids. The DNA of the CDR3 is TGTGCCACCAGCATCTTACTAGCGGGGGGCTACAATGAGCAGTTCTTC. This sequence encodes CATSILLAGGYNEQFF.